The sequence of this T cell receptor beta chain was determined in a study of blood T cell repertoires in COVID-19. The CDR3 length is 15 residues. Germline CDR1 is LGHNA and CDR2 is YNFKEQ. Trimming stripped 4 bases from V and 3 bases from J, with 15 bases between. Libraries were prepared by immunoSEQ multiplex PCR; TCRdb keeps only in-frame clonotypes and omits some of them. The sample shows some 300,000 clones, 88% of them seen only once. The sequenced sample consisted of PBMCs or T cells enriched from blood (not recorded which). This clonotype was obtained from a woman aged 60-70 years in a cohort exposed to, infected with or recovered from COVID-19 (not recorded which). The rearrangement links TRBV4-2 to TRBJ1-2; D gene uncertain. DNA of the CDR3: TGTGCCAGCAGCCTCGCGCAGTCGGGAGACTATGGCTACACCTTC. Its translation is CASSLAQSGDYGYTF.